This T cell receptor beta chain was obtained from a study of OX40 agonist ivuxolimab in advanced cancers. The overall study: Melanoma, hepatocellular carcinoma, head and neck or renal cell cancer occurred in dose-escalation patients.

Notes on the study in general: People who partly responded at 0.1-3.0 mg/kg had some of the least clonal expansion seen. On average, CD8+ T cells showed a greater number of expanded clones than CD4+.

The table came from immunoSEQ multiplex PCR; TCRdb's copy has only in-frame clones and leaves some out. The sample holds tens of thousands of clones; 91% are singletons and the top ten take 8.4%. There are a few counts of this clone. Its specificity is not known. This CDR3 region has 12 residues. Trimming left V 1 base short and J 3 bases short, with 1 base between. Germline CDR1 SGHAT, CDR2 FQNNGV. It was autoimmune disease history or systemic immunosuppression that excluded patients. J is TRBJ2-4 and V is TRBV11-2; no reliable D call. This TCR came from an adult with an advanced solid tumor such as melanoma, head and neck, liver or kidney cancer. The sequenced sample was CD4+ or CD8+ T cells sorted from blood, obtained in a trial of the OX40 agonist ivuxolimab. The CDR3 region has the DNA TGTGCCAGCAGCTTAGGCAAAAACATTCAGTACTTC. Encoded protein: CASSLGKNIQYF.